Listed below are T cell receptor beta chains from one sample, sequenced in a study of chemoradiotherapy in HPV16-positive cancers. Clones were sequenced by immunoSEQ multiplex PCR, and TCRdb holds only the in-frame ones, with some missing. The repertoire holds 55,000 to 85,000 clones, with about 88% as singletons. The source material was blood, sampled from a patient who underwent chemoradiotherapy. The receptors were sampled from a human donor with HPV-associated anogenital cancer. CDR3s leave out the opening cysteine and the closing phenylalanine or tryptophan.

v_gene	j_gene	CDR3aa
TRBV6-5	TRBJ1-2	ASMGQGADGYT
TRBV7-3	TRBJ2-4	ASSLTSGGNIQY
TRBV7-2	TRBJ1-1	ASSLAPQSNTEAF
TRBV19	TRBJ1-1	ASSILPGQGNTEAF
TRBV5-6	TRBJ2-3	ASSAGGLDTQY
TRBV30	TRBJ2-3	AWGRASTDTQY
TRBV19	TRBJ1-2	ASSPFQASFNYGYT
TRBV28	TRBJ1-5	ASSSPGQGRSGNQPQH
TRBV28	TRBJ2-7	ASTIQGREQY
TRBV29-1	TRBJ2-5	SVEMSRRRETQY
TRBV5-1	TRBJ2-5	ASSDGTGQETQY
TRBV10-2	TRBJ1-1	ASSDVGARDLAF
TRBV27	TRBJ2-1	ASGPGTNINEQF
TRBV19	TRBJ1-1	ASRIQGPYMNTEAF
TRBV7-8	TRBJ1-1	ASSLQGGNTEAF
TRBV27	TRBJ1-2	ASSLVFGSYGYT
TRBV5-4	TRBJ1-2	ASSLAGGYGYT
TRBV5-6	TRBJ2-1	ASSPVGLASNNEQF
TRBV30	TRBJ1-1	AWSVRPGAEAF
TRBV27	TRBJ2-7	ASSEYRDRASYEQY
TRBV6-1	TRBJ1-1	ASSGRGDTEAF
TRBV10-3	TRBJ2-5	AISESNRKETQY
TRBV2	TRBJ2-2	ASRRTGSTGELF
TRBV10-3	TRBJ1-1	AIRRTGGNTEAF
TRBV6-1	TRBJ1-2	ASSEEGGLGYT
TRBV2	TRBJ1-1	ASTRDTPGSEAF
TRBV5-1	TRBJ2-2	ASSSMTDTGELF